A single sample is the source of the 30 T cell receptor beta chains below, sequenced in a study of cytomegalovirus exposure and HLA in healthy donors. The study ran its PCR with 60 Vbeta and 13 Jbeta primers. Here immunoSEQ multiplex PCR was the method, and the copy in TCRdb shows in-frame clones only, minus some. The sample yields about 180,000 clones, around 76% seen once. The sample taken for sequencing was PBMCs. The source of these receptors is a man aged 35-49 years in good health and CMV-seronegative.

This clone has just a few counts. The CDR3 DNA reads as TGTGCCAGCACTAGACAGGGGAGCACAGATACGCAGTATTTT. Protein sequence: CASTRQGSTDTQYF. The genes are TRBV6-5 and TRBJ2-3; 8 nucleotides align to TRBD1. V dropped 7 bases and J dropped 0; count of bases not matched to a gene: 3. Per germline, CDR1 MNHEY and CDR2 SVGAGI. This CDR3 region has 14 residues.

This chain joins TRBV6-5 and TRBJ1-2, with D perhaps matching TRBD1 (5 bases). This CDR3 comprises 13 residues. V was clipped by 6 bases and J by 8 bases, with 16 bases between them. Per germline, CDR1 MNHEY and CDR2 SVGAGI. CDR3 nucleotides: TGTGCCAGCAGATTCACAGGATCTCAAGGCTACACCTTC. Protein: CASRFTGSQGYTF.

V is TRBV10-3 and J is TRBJ1-4; 9 bases agree with TRBD1. The CDR3 runs 15 residues. Germline assignment: CDR1 ENHRY and CDR2 SYGVKD. The J segment lost 4 bases and the V segment lost 6 bases, leaving 6 bases of the junction unmatched. DNA for the CDR3: TGTGCCATCAGAACCGGGACAGGGTTTAATGAAAAACTGTTTTTT. Its translation: CAIRTGTGFNEKLFF.

V and J are TRBV29-1 and TRBJ2-4, with D possibly TRBD1 on 5 matching bases. V was cut by 7 bases and J by 0 bases, with 16 bases left in between. This CDR3 has 15 residues. Germline V gene sequence: CDR1 SQVTM, CDR2 ANQGSEA. CDR3 nucleotides: TGCAGCGCCCTTAGACAGATATCAGCCAAAAACATTCAGTACTTC. It encodes CSALRQISAKNIQYF.

The CDR3 spells CASRPGGGPNQPQHF. CDR3 DNA sequence: TGTGCCAGTAGACCTGGAGGAGGCCCTAATCAGCCCCAGCATTTT. The chain combines TRBV19 with TRBJ1-5; D is uncertain. Trimming pared 6 bases from V and 4 bases from J, leaving 16 bases between. CDR3 length: 15 residues. In germline, CDR1 is LNHDA, CDR2 SQIVND (reference sequence).

V is TRBV6-1 and J is TRBJ2-4; 7 nucleotides line up with TRBD2. The CDR3 runs to 16 residues. V was pared by 1 base and J by 1 base, with 4 bases of the junction left unmatched. CDR1 MNHNS and CDR2 SASEGT come from the germline V gene. The CDR3 here is CASSEETSAAKNIQYF. The CDR3 DNA reads as TGTGCCAGCAGTGAAGAAACTAGCGCGGCCAAAAACATTCAGTACTTC.

The chain links TRBV18 to TRBJ2-1; 8 bases are shared with TRBD2. With V trimmed by 4 bases and J by 8 bases, 7 bases remained unmatched. The CDR3 loop spans 14 amino acids. CDR1 is KGHSH, CDR2 LQKENI, per germline. The CDR3 DNA sequence: TGTGCCAGCTCACGGGCGGGGGGAGCGTATGAGCAGTTCTTC. Translated: CASSRAGGAYEQFF.

This chain joins TRBV27 and TRBJ1-2; 9 bases fit TRBD1. With 5 bases clipped from V and 5 bases from J, the junction kept 6 bases outside the gene matches. This CDR3 spans 14 amino acids. CDR1 and CDR2 (germline): MNHEY, SMNVEV (reference sequence). In nucleotides, the CDR3 is TGTGCCAGCAGTCTGGGGACAGGGTATTATGGCTACACCTTC. Translation gives CASSLGTGYYGYTF.

V and J are TRBV20-1 and TRBJ2-7; TRBD1 matches at 7 bases. The CDR3 is 11 residues long. Trimming cost V 6 bases and J 6 bases; bases outside gene matches: 5. The germline V gene has CDR1 DFQATT and CDR2 SNEGSKA (reference sequence). The CDR3 spells CSAKGAGEQYF. The DNA for the CDR3 is TGCAGTGCCAAGGGGGCGGGCGAGCAGTACTTC.

The rearrangement uses TRBV7-6 and TRBJ2-5; 8 positions match TRBD2. Germline loops: CDR1 SGHVS, CDR2 FNYEAQ. The CDR3 runs 17 residues. Unmatched junction bases numbered 12, after V lost 5 bases and J lost 1 base. DNA for the CDR3: TGTGCCAGCAGCCCGAGCCCGGGGGGGGCCCTCCAAGAGACCCAGTACTTC. This codes for CASSPSPGGALQETQYF.

The chain has TRBV29-1 and TRBJ1-1; 8 positions agree with TRBD1. The CDR3 loop spans 13 amino acids. Germline lookup yields CDR1 SQVTM and CDR2 ANQGSEA. After removal of 6 bases from V and 5 bases from J, the junction contained 8 bases not matched to a gene. The CDR3, as DNA: TGCAGCGTCCGCAGGGGGCAGGGGACTGAAGCTTTCTTT. Protein product: CSVRRGQGTEAFF.

J is TRBJ1-2 and V is TRBV19; maybe TRBD1 (5 bases). The CDR3 is made up of 15 amino acids. V was shortened by 3 bases and J by 4 bases, with 15 bases between the two germline ends. The germline V gene encodes CDR1 LNHDA and CDR2 SQIVND (reference sequence). CDR3 bases: TGTGCCAGTAGTATCGGCGGGGGGAGGGCCTATGGCTACACCTTC. It is translated as CASSIGGGRAYGYTF.

J is TRBJ1-1 and V is TRBV7-9; TRBD1 is a possible D gene (5 bases). V lost 2 bases, J lost 4 bases, and 8 bases lay in between. CDR1 is SEHNR, CDR2 FQNEAQ, per germline (reference sequence). The length of the CDR3 is 13 residues. The CDR3 sequence: CASSLSGVTEAFF. The CDR3 DNA is TGTGCCAGCAGCTTATCGGGGGTCACTGAAGCTTTCTTT.

About this clone: This CDR3 is also generated by other DNA sequences in the sample. The chain couples TRBV18 to TRBJ2-7; no definite D call. Germline values: CDR1 KGHSH, CDR2 LQKENI. The CDR3 has 13 residues. The V and J ends lost 3 bases and 3 bases respectively, with 9 bases between them. CDR3 in DNA: TGTGCCAGCTCACCTCGCACAGACTACGAGCAGTACTTC. The encoded protein is CASSPRTDYEQYF.

The V gene is TRBV27, the J gene TRBJ2-3, with 7 bases identical to TRBD2. The CDR3 consists of 15 residues. Germline-derived CDR1 and CDR2 are MNHEY and SMNVEV (reference sequence). V lost 8 bases, J lost 4 bases, and 12 bases stayed unmatched. CDR3 nucleotide sequence: TGTGCCAGCGGCCCCCGGGACTACCCAGCAGATACGCAGTATTTT. As protein: CASGPRDYPADTQYF.

The CDR3 nucleotides read TGTGCCAGCAGCTTCACAGGGGGGGATGAAAAACTGTTTTTT. Amino acid sequence: CASSFTGGDEKLFF. V and J are TRBV5-4 and TRBJ1-4; 8 bases align to TRBD1. The trim removed 2 bases at V and 6 bases at J, leaving 3 bases unmatched. The CDR3 extends over 14 amino acids. Germline CDR1 SGHNT, CDR2 YYREEE (reference sequence). The complete variable domain, with remaining parts taken from reference TRBV5-4 and TRBJ1-4, reads ETGVTQSPTHLIKTRGQQVTLRCSSQSGHNTVSWYQQALGQGPQFIFQYYREEENGRGNFPPRFSGLQFPNYSSELNVNALELDDSALYLCASSFTGGDEKLFFGSGTQLSVL.

This sequence joins TRBV15 and TRBJ1-1, with 8 bases identical to TRBD1. The J segment lost 5 bases and the V segment lost 2 bases, leaving 7 bases of the junction unmatched. The CDR3 is 15 amino acids. CDR1 is LNHNV and CDR2 is YYDKDF in the germline V gene (reference sequence). CDR3: CATSRQTGVGTEAFF. The CDR3 bases are TGTGCCACCAGCAGACAGACAGGGGTGGGGACTGAAGCTTTCTTT.

This clone has only one observation. The chain has TRBV28 and TRBJ1-5; D unresolved. The CDR3 has 14 amino acids. Germline V CDR1 and CDR2: MDHEN, SYDVKM. Between the trimmed V and J ends, which lost 6 bases and 7 bases, there was a span of 16 bases. CDR3 DNA: TGTGCCAGCAGGTCCGGTGGGCAGAACCAGCCCCAGCATTTT. Protein product: CASRSGGQNQPQHF. The variable domain in full, with the rest retrieved from reference TRBV28 and TRBJ1-5, is DVKVTQSSRYLVKRTGEKVFLECVQDMDHENMFWYRQDPGLGLRLIYFSYDVKMKEKGDIPEGYSVSREKKERFSLILESASTNQTSMYLCASRSGGQNQPQHFGDGTRLSIL.

This clone was seen more than once but under ten times. The chain couples TRBV7-2 to TRBJ2-3, with TRBD2 matching over 8 bases. V dropped 5 bases and J dropped 4; count of bases not matched to a gene: 14. The CDR3 runs to 17 residues. Germline CDR1 and CDR2: SGHTA and FQGNSA. The CDR3 loop reads CASSPPGGERSPDTQYF. The DNA for the CDR3 is TGTGCCAGCAGCCCCCCGGGGGGGGAGAGGAGCCCAGATACGCAGTATTTT.

The J gene is TRBJ1-1, the V gene TRBV18; D perhaps matches TRBD1 (5 bases). Per the germline V gene, CDR1 is KGHSH and CDR2 is LQKENI. Deletions cut 3 bases from V and 0 bases from J, with 14 bases between. The CDR3 is 16 amino acids. Here the CDR3 DNA reads TGTGCCAGCTCACCCCGGCAGGGTGGGATGAACACTGAAGCTTTCTTT. It is translated as CASSPRQGGMNTEAFF.

The V call is TRBV7-2, the J call TRBJ2-3; 7 positions match TRBD2. The germline V gene has CDR1 SGHTA and CDR2 FQGNSA. Germline trimming cut 3 bases from V and 0 bases from J; bases unmatched to any gene: 6. This CDR3 comprises 16 residues. The chain's CDR3 is CASSLMRGGSTDTQYF. CDR3 DNA: TGTGCCAGCAGCTTGATGCGGGGAGGGAGCACAGATACGCAGTATTTT.

V and J are TRBV9 and TRBJ1-4, with 7 positions matching TRBD1. The CDR3 contains 16 residues. Unmatched junction bases numbered 8, after V lost 4 bases and J lost 2 bases. Germline V gene sequence: CDR1 SGDLS, CDR2 YYNGEE. CDR3 residues: CASSPQETGTNEKLFF. The CDR3 coding sequence is TGTGCCAGCAGCCCCCAAGAGACAGGGACTAATGAAAAACTGTTTTTT.

The chain uses TRBV27 and TRBJ1-4; D is perhaps TRBD1 (5 bases). Germline CDR1 is MNHEY and CDR2 is SMNVEV (reference sequence). CDR3 length: 14 residues. The ends were cut back, 8 bases at V and 5 bases at J, with 15 bases in the middle. The CDR3 DNA follows: TGTGCCAGCCGTCCGGGACGGGGGAATGAAAAACTGTTTTTT. Encoded protein: CASRPGRGNEKLFF.

Here the CDR3 DNA reads TGTGCCAGCCGCACTGCCGGGACAGGGGTAGCGGAGCAGTACTTC. This translates into CASRTAGTGVAEQYF. V is TRBV6-5 and J is TRBJ2-7, with 10 bases matching TRBD1. The germline V gene has CDR1 MNHEY and CDR2 SVGAGI. The CDR3 totals 15 residues. The trim removed 8 bases at V and 7 bases at J, leaving 14 bases unmatched.

The chain links TRBV4-3 to TRBJ2-2; D might be TRBD1 (6 bases). CDR3 size: 14 residues. V lost 4 bases, J lost 4 bases, and 10 bases lay in between. CDR1 is LGHNA and CDR2 is YSLEER in the germline V gene. The CDR3 DNA is TGCGCCAGCAGCCCCCAGACAGGCACCGGGGAGCTGTTTTTT. Encoded protein: CASSPQTGTGELFF.

This clone is a singleton in its sample. This chain links TRBV2 with TRBJ2-7; TRBD1 agrees at 11 bases. The CDR3 runs 14 residues. Germline loops: CDR1 SNHLY, CDR2 FYNNEI. V lost 6 bases, J lost 2 bases, and 3 bases stayed unmatched. The CDR3: CASRMGQGAYEQYF. CDR3 sequence (DNA): TGTGCCAGCAGGATGGGACAGGGGGCCTACGAGCAGTACTTC. The full variable domain, rest sourced from reference TRBV2 and TRBJ2-7, is EPEVTQTPSHQVTQMGQEVILRCVPISNHLYFYWYRQILGQKVEFLVSFYNNEISEKSEIFDDQFSVERPDGSNFTLKIRSTKLEDSAMYFCASRMGQGAYEQYFGPGTRLTVT.

The chain carries TRBV5-6 and TRBJ2-1, with 9 bases matching TRBD2. V shed 4 bases, J shed 12 bases, and the junction held 14 bases outside the gene matches. The V gene's germline CDR1 is SGHDT and CDR2 YYEEEE. CDR3 length equals 15 residues. CDR3 protein: CASSLRASGKMRQFF. CDR3 DNA sequence: TGTGCCAGCAGCCTTCGGGCTAGCGGGAAAATGAGGCAGTTCTTC.

DNA for the CDR3: TGTGCCAGCAGCGTCGGACAGGGAGAGACCCAGTACTTC. Translating it yields CASSVGQGETQYF. The rearrangement links TRBV7-2 to TRBJ2-5; 8 nucleotides line up with TRBD1. The ends lost 5 bases at V and 4 bases at J; junction bases unmatched: 3. The CDR3 has 13 residues. CDR1 SGHTA and CDR2 FQGNSA come from the germline V gene.

The chain links TRBV15 to TRBJ2-3, with 11 positions matching TRBD2. Germline lookup yields CDR1 LNHNV and CDR2 YYDKDF (reference sequence). V dropped 0 bases and J dropped 4; count of bases not matched to a gene: 12. This CDR3 is built from 19 residues. CDR3 loop: CATSRDLRRLAGRADTQYF. The DNA of the CDR3 is TGTGCCACCAGCAGAGATCTAAGGCGACTAGCGGGGAGGGCAGATACGCAGTATTTT.

V and J are TRBV2 and TRBJ1-1, with D perhaps matching TRBD1 (6 bases). This CDR3 is built from 13 residues. V was clipped by 7 bases and J by 5 bases, with 14 bases between them. Per germline, CDR1 SNHLY and CDR2 FYNNEI. CDR3 in amino acids: CASMAGDRTEAFF. The CDR3, as DNA: TGTGCCAGCATGGCAGGGGATAGAACTGAAGCTTTCTTT. Filled out from reference TRBV2 and TRBJ1-1, the complete variable domain reads EPEVTQTPSHQVTQMGQEVILRCVPISNHLYFYWYRQILGQKVEFLVSFYNNEISEKSEIFDDQFSVERPDGSNFTLKIRSTKLEDSAMYFCASMAGDRTEAFFGQGTRLTVV.